These 32 T cell receptor beta chains originate from one sample sequenced in a study of cytomegalovirus exposure and HLA in healthy donors. It was with 60 Vbeta and 13 Jbeta primers that the PCR ran. Assay used: immunoSEQ multiplex PCR; TCRdb lists only in-frame clones, some missing. This table has some 120,000 clones, about 76% appearing once. The sample consisted of PBMCs. The receptors were gathered from a woman between 55 and 75 years old in good health and CMV-seropositive.

The chain combines TRBV30 with TRBJ1-6; 7 nucleotides align to TRBD1. V was pared by 4 bases and J by 7 bases, with 10 bases of the junction left unmatched. The CDR3 totals 15 residues. Germline V gives CDR1 GTSNPN, CDR2 SVGIG (reference sequence). The CDR3 nucleotides read TGTGCCTGGATAGAGAAGACAGGGCGGAATTCACCCCTCCACTTT. This sequence encodes CAWIEKTGRNSPLHF.

The sample holds a few counts of this clone. In DNA, the CDR3 is TGTGCCAGCAGTTATCGTCAGGGGACATCCTACGAGCAGTACTTC. The encoded protein is CASSYRQGTSYEQYF. This chain joins TRBV6-5 and TRBJ2-7; D might be TRBD1 (6 bases). The CDR3 spans 15 residues. Deletions cut 3 bases from V and 1 base from J, with 13 bases between. Germline lookup yields CDR1 MNHEY and CDR2 SVGAGI.

The table lists this clone with a count of one. V and J are TRBV4-1 and TRBJ1-1; D is possibly TRBD1 (5 bases). Germline V gene data show CDR1 as MGHRA and CDR2 as YSYEKL. This CDR3 has 15 residues. V gave up 4 bases and J gave up 7 bases, with 19 bases separating them. The CDR3 sequence is CASSRREGGVSEAFF. The CDR3 DNA reads as TGCGCCAGCAGCCGGCGAGAAGGAGGGGTCAGTGAAGCTTTCTTT.

The rearrangement links TRBV5-1 to TRBJ2-7, with 11 bases that match TRBD1. J lost 5 bases, V lost 4 bases, and 8 bases had no gene match. Germline V CDR1 and CDR2: SGHRS, YFSETQ. This CDR3 is built from 15 residues. DNA for the CDR3: TGCGCCAGCAGCCTAGGACAGGGGGCGGTCGACGAGCAGTACTTC. It is translated as CASSLGQGAVDEQYF.

The chain employs TRBV7-9 and TRBJ1-4; D is unresolved. CDR3 length equals 14 residues. Germline V CDR1 and CDR2: SEHNR, FQNEAQ (reference sequence). Trimming pared 7 bases from V and 3 bases from J, leaving 12 bases between. CDR3 in DNA: TGTGCCAGCACCTTTACTAGGGCTAATGAAAAACTGTTTTTT. This gives the protein CASTFTRANEKLFF.

The rearrangement links TRBV7-2 to TRBJ1-1, with 8 bases aligning to TRBD1. The CDR3 extends over 13 amino acids. V lost 5 bases, J lost 6 bases, and 5 bases stayed unmatched. The germline gives CDR1 SGHTA, CDR2 FQGNSA. The CDR3 DNA sequence: TGTGCCAGCAGCCTAGACAGGGGCGCTGAAGCTTTCTTT. Protein sequence: CASSLDRGAEAFF.

This rearrangement joins TRBV28 to TRBJ2-2, with TRBD2 identical over 7 bases. The length of the CDR3 is 20 residues. J was trimmed by 0 bases and V by 7 bases; bases with no gene match: 20. Germline V gene data show CDR1 as MDHEN and CDR2 as SYDVKM. The CDR3 loop is CASTYSGGIATTSNTGELFF. Written as DNA, the CDR3 is TGTGCCAGCACCTACTCCGGGGGGATTGCAACAACCTCGAACACCGGGGAGCTGTTTTTT. Supplemented by reference TRBV28 and TRBJ2-2, the full variable domain reads DVKVTQSSRYLVKRTGEKVFLECVQDMDHENMFWYRQDPGLGLRLIYFSYDVKMKEKGDIPEGYSVSREKKERFSLILESASTNQTSMYLCASTYSGGIATTSNTGELFFGEGSRLTVL.

The chain carries TRBV6-4 and TRBJ2-5; tentatively, D is TRBD2 (5 bases). The V end lost 8 bases, the J end lost 3 bases, and 13 bases lay between the germline ends. CDR3 length: 13 amino acids. The germline V gene has CDR1 MRHNA and CDR2 SNTAGT. The CDR3 loop is CASARGREETQYF. As DNA, the CDR3 is TGTGCCAGCGCCCGAGGGCGGGAAGAGACCCAGTACTTC.

The V and J genes are TRBV4-3 and TRBJ2-2; 8 nucleotides line up with TRBD1. The CDR3 is 18 residues long. Germline V CDR1 and CDR2: LGHNA, YSLEER. V was pared by 0 bases and J by 1 base, with 7 bases of the junction left unmatched. Here the CDR3 DNA reads TGCGCCAGCAGCCAAGAGGCCACCGGGACAGGGAACACCGGGGAGCTGTTTTTT. Protein: CASSQEATGTGNTGELFF.

This clone showed up just a few times. The V gene is TRBV7-3, the J gene TRBJ2-3, with 8 bases aligning to TRBD2. With V trimmed by 5 bases and J by 0 bases, 13 bases remained unmatched. This CDR3 is 18 amino acids long. Germline V gene lookup returns CDR1 SGHTA and CDR2 FQGTGA. In DNA form, the CDR3 reads TGTGCCAGCAGCCTTACCGGCGGGGGGTCGTCTAGCACAGATACGCAGTATTTT. It translates to CASSLTGGGSSSTDTQYF.

Regarding this clone: This specimen includes other DNA sequences encoding the same CDR3. This sequence joins TRBV10-1 and TRBJ2-5; 10 nucleotides align to TRBD1. J was trimmed by 11 bases and V by 6 bases; bases with no gene match: 18. CDR1 is WNHNN, CDR2 SYGVQD, per germline (reference sequence). CDR3 length: 16 amino acids. CDR3 nucleotides: TGCGCCAGCAGGAAGGGACAGGGGCGGCACCAAGCGACTCAGTACTTC. Residues: CASRKGQGRHQATQYF.

The chain employs TRBV7-8 and TRBJ1-1; 10 nucleotides agree with TRBD1. The trim removed 1 base at V and 6 bases at J, leaving 5 bases unmatched. Germline CDR1 reads SGHVS; CDR2 reads FQNEAQ. This CDR3 comprises 15 residues. The CDR3 DNA is TGTGCCAGCAGCTTAGAGCGGACAGGGGGGCCTGAAGCTTTCTTT. This translates into CASSLERTGGPEAFF.

CDR3 sequence (DNA): TGTGCCAGCAGCTCTCCTAGCGGGAGCGACTCCTCCTACAATGAGCAGTTCTTC. This gives the protein CASSSPSGSDSSYNEQFF. This chain links TRBV7-9 with TRBJ2-1, with 10 nucleotides matching TRBD2. CDR1 is SEHNR, CDR2 FQNEAQ, per germline (reference sequence). The CDR3 is 18 residues long. Trimming removed 4 bases from V and 0 bases from J; junction bases left unmatched: 9. The whole variable domain, filled in from reference TRBV7-9 and TRBJ2-1, reads DTGVSQNPRHKITKRGQNVTFRCDPISEHNRLYWYRQTLGQGPEFLTYFQNEAQLEKSRLLSDRFSAERPKGSFSTLEIQRTEQGDSAMYLCASSSPSGSDSSYNEQFFGPGTRLTVL.

About this clone: The junction departs from the called germline gene at one end, perhaps through a read error. V gene TRBV7-9 combines with J gene TRBJ1-2; a weak D match, TRBD1 (6 bases). This CDR3 has 9 amino acids. CDR1 and CDR2 from the germline V gene are SEHNR and FQNEAQ (reference sequence). CDR3 protein: CASRPDSSF. CDR3 in DNA: TGTGCCAGCCGACCGGACAGTTCCTTC.

This clone was seen more than once but under ten times. The V call is TRBV7-3, the J call TRBJ2-7; 9 nucleotides line up with TRBD2. V was pared by 2 bases and J by 0 bases, with 2 bases of the junction left unmatched. Germline CDR1 and CDR2: SGHTA and FQGTGA. The CDR3 is made up of 15 amino acids. The CDR3 DNA reads as TGTGCCAGCAGCTTAGGGACTAGCCCCTCCTACGAGCAGTACTTC. It is translated as CASSLGTSPSYEQYF.

The J gene is TRBJ1-4, the V gene TRBV30, with D perhaps TRBD1 (5 bases). Germline V lookup: CDR1 GTSNPN, CDR2 SVGIG (reference sequence). The length of the CDR3 is 12 residues. Trimming took 2 bases from V and 10 from J, leaving 11 bases between them. CDR3 bases: TGTGCCTGGAGTCCGCAGGGAGGAAAACTGTTTTTT. The encoded protein is CAWSPQGGKLFF.

The chain employs TRBV28 and TRBJ2-7; tentative D call: TRBD1 (6 bases). This CDR3 has 15 residues. V was trimmed by 2 bases and J by 3 bases, leaving 14 bases between them. Germline V gene lookup returns CDR1 MDHEN and CDR2 SYDVKM. The CDR3 bases are TGTGCCAGCAGTTTAACCGGGACAAGGGTCTACGAGCAGTACTTC. It specifies CASSLTGTRVYEQYF.

This clone has just one count. V gene TRBV13 combines with J gene TRBJ2-1; TRBD1 matches 7 bases. The CDR3 loop spans 15 amino acids. Germline V gene data show CDR1 as PRHDT and CDR2 as FYEKMQ (reference sequence). Trimming cost V 0 bases and J 9 bases; bases outside gene matches: 8. The CDR3 bases are TGTGCCAGCAGCTTAGGCGTACAGGGGAAGATTGAGCAGTTCTTC. Its translation: CASSLGVQGKIEQFF.

The V gene is TRBV5-6, the J gene TRBJ1-2, with 7 bases aligning to TRBD1. This CDR3 spans 15 amino acids. Germline-derived CDR1 and CDR2 are SGHDT and YYEEEE. The V gene end was trimmed by 6 bases and the J gene end by 6 bases; junction bases not matched to a gene: 14. CDR3 sequence reads: CASTPRDRLSNGYTF. CDR3 coding DNA: TGTGCCAGCACTCCTCGGGACAGACTCTCGAATGGCTACACCTTC. The variable domain in full, completed from reference TRBV5-6 and TRBJ1-2, reads DAGVTQSPTHLIKTRGQQVTLRCSPKSGHDTVSWYQQALGQGPQFIFQYYEEEERQRGNFPDRFSGHQFPNYSSELNVNALLLGDSALYLCASTPRDRLSNGYTFGSGTRLTVV.

The V call is TRBV10-3, the J call TRBJ2-1; possibly TRBD1 for D (6 bases). V gave up 4 bases and J gave up 5 bases, with 9 bases separating them. From germline, CDR1 is ENHRY and CDR2 SYGVKD. The CDR3 is 13 amino acids. CDR3 in DNA: TGTGCCATCAGTGTGGACAGCAACAATGAGCAGTTCTTC. Translated: CAISVDSNNEQFF.

As to this clone: A junction end diverges from the germline sequence, so it may reflect a read error. Additional DNA sequences in this sample encode the identical CDR3. The gene calls are TRBV30 and TRBJ2-2; tentative D call: TRBD2 (6 bases). The CDR3 is 15 residues long. CDR1 GTSNPN and CDR2 SVGIG come from the germline V gene (reference sequence). Here the CDR3 reads CAWSVGTGVPRELFF. The CDR3 DNA follows: TGTGCGTGGAGTGTTGGGACGGGGGTTCCCCGGGAGCTGTTTTTT.

This chain links TRBV6-6 with TRBJ1-4; maybe TRBD1 (5 bases). The germline V gene has CDR1 MNHNY and CDR2 SVGAGI (reference sequence). V gave up 5 bases and J gave up 14 bases, with 12 bases separating them. The CDR3 has 11 amino acids. CDR3 region: CASSPQGWLFF. DNA of the CDR3: TGTGCCAGCAGTCCCCAGGGATGGCTGTTTTTT.

This clone was detected only a few times. This chain links TRBV5-1 with TRBJ1-2; 9 bases agree with TRBD1. Trimming took 4 bases from V and 1 from J; bases not matched to a gene: 2. Germline V gene lookup returns CDR1 SGHRS and CDR2 YFSETQ. The CDR3 is 14 residues long. The CDR3 here is CASSGQGSNYGYTF. CDR3 sequence (DNA): TGCGCCAGCAGCGGACAGGGGAGTAACTATGGCTACACCTTC. The entire variable domain, with the rest obtained from reference TRBV5-1 and TRBJ1-2, is as follows: KAGVTQTPRYLIKTRGQQVTLSCSPISGHRSVSWYQQTPGQGLQFLFEYFSETQRNKGNFPGRFSGRQFSNSRSEMNVSTLELGDSALYLCASSGQGSNYGYTFGSGTRLTVV.

This clone came up a few times. The V gene is TRBV29-1, the J gene TRBJ2-5; D is undetermined. The length of the CDR3 is 13 residues. V lost 6 bases to trimming and J lost 1 base, with 12 bases between them. Germline CDR1 and CDR2: SQVTM and ANQGSEA. The DNA for the CDR3 is TGCAGCGTAGCGAGGAGACTCCAAGAGACCCAGTACTTC. As protein: CSVARRLQETQYF.

This clone was observed once. V gene TRBV7-7 combines with J gene TRBJ2-2; 8 nucleotides line up with TRBD1. V shed 8 bases and J 5 bases; nucleotides not matched to a gene: 4. Germline V CDR1 and CDR2: SSHAT, FNYEAQ (reference sequence). This CDR3 is built from 13 residues. CDR3 nucleotides: TGTGCCAGCGGACAGGGAGGAACCGGGGAGCTGTTTTTT. The encoded protein is CASGQGGTGELFF.

The chain recombines TRBV6-1 with TRBJ1-5; D uncertain. Germline V gene lookup returns CDR1 MNHNS and CDR2 SASEGT. This CDR3 contains 15 residues. V was shortened by 3 bases and J by 0 bases, with 9 bases between the two germline ends. The CDR3 DNA is TGTGCCAGCAGTGAGGAGGGTCTTAGCAATCAGCCCCAGCATTTT. The encoded protein is CASSEEGLSNQPQHF.

The chain carries TRBV15 and TRBJ2-7; 7 bases line up with TRBD1. There are 15 residues in the CDR3. Germline CDR1 is LNHNV and CDR2 is YYDKDF (reference sequence). Germline trimming cut 8 bases from V and 3 bases from J; bases unmatched to any gene: 13. DNA of the CDR3: TGTGCCACCCCTCTGTGGAGGACAGGCCTCTACGAGCAGTACTTC. Its protein is CATPLWRTGLYEQYF.

The chain recombines TRBV4-3 with TRBJ1-6, with 8 positions matching TRBD1. Losses at the gene ends were 4 bases for V and 8 bases for J; bases not matched to a gene: 7. CDR1 is LGHNA and CDR2 is YSLEER in the germline V gene. This CDR3 comprises 15 residues. The CDR3: CASSRLTGEDSPLHF. DNA for the CDR3: TGCGCCAGCAGCCGGCTGACAGGGGAGGATTCACCCCTCCACTTT.

The gene calls are TRBV15 and TRBJ2-7, with D possibly being TRBD1 (6 bases). Trimming cost V 4 bases and J 0 bases, with 16 bases left between them. The CDR3 is 16 amino acids. Germline CDR1 and CDR2: LNHNV and YYDKDF (reference sequence). In DNA, the CDR3 is TGTGCCACCAGCACGTCCCGGGACAAGAACTCCTACGAGCAGTACTTC. This gives the protein CATSTSRDKNSYEQYF.

The chain employs TRBV30 and TRBJ1-1, with 7 nucleotides matching TRBD1. This CDR3 spans 19 amino acids. Unmatched junction bases numbered 21, after V lost 4 bases and J lost 1 base. Germline assignment: CDR1 GTSNPN and CDR2 SVGIG (reference sequence). In DNA, the CDR3 is TGTGCCTGGATCGGACAGGCAAATAAATACTCGGGGTCGAACACTGAAGCTTTCTTT. Its protein product is CAWIGQANKYSGSNTEAFF.

This clone occurred a few times. The V and J genes are TRBV4-3 and TRBJ2-1; 13 bases match TRBD2. This CDR3 is 17 amino acids long. V lost 4 bases to trimming and J lost 4 bases; unmatched junction nucleotides: 7. Germline V gene data show CDR1 as LGHNA and CDR2 as YSLEER. CDR3 DNA: TGCGCCAGCAGCCCCGCTGGACTAGCGGGGGCATACAATGAGCAGTTCTTC. Its protein is CASSPAGLAGAYNEQFF.

The rearrangement links TRBV6-6 to TRBJ2-3; D is unclear. Trimming removed 0 bases at V and 4 bases at J, with 5 bases between. There are 13 residues in the CDR3. Germline values: CDR1 MNHNY, CDR2 SVGAGI (reference sequence). CDR3 residues: CASSYSSADTQYF. In DNA form, the CDR3 reads TGTGCCAGCAGTTACTCCTCAGCAGATACGCAGTATTTT.